This TCR beta chain derives from a study of prognosis after radiotherapy for stage I lung cancer. For this clonotype: A far larger clone is just one base off, so this is likely a read error.

Genomic DNA was the source, and TCR beta CDR3 was amplified from it by two-round multiplex PCR. Gene-specific TRBV and TRBJ primers were used in PCR round one. Second-round PCR relied on universal primers. Using its own MiXCR run on the multiplex PCR reads, TCRdb lists one record per CDR3 protein. The repertoire has 50,000 or so distinct CDR3 sequences, less than 35% of them found once; the top ten carry under 9.5%. The germline V gene has CDR1 SGHAT and CDR2 FQNNGV. Trimming cost V 4 bases and J 4 bases; bases outside gene matches: 6. The CDR3 is 14 amino acids. The V gene is TRBV11-2, the J gene TRBJ2-5; 7 positions agree with TRBD1. Material: PBMCs, obtained before or after stereotactic body radiation therapy (not recorded which). The sequence was obtained from a donor over 45 with non-small cell lung cancer. CDR3 nucleotide sequence: TGTGCCAGCAGCTACCGACAGGGAAGAGAGACCCAGTACTTC. Its translation: CASSYRQGRETQYF.